This T cell receptor (beta chain) was observed in a study of patients and donors after allogeneic stem cell transplantation. In TCRdb, the RT-PCR reads were re-called with MiXCR into one record per CDR3 protein. The sample lists 150,000 to 200,000 distinct CDR3 sequences, 40% to 45% occurring once. V lost 0 bases, J lost 2 bases, and 7 bases stayed unmatched. CDR1 is DFQATT, CDR2 SNEGSKA, per germline (reference sequence). This CDR3 comprises 16 residues. Sequences were obtained from blood, either unsorted or a sorted T cell fraction (not recorded which). The sequence was obtained from a human donor who was either an allogeneic HSCT recipient or a stem cell or donor lymphocyte infusion donor (not recorded which). It is not recorded whose cells these are; they may come from a transplant donor. This chain uses TRBV20-1 with TRBJ2-1; 7 bases align to TRBD2. CDR3 coding DNA: TGCAGTGCTAGAGATTCTGAGCGGGGCGCCTACAATGAGCAGTTCTTC. Translation: CSARDSERGAYNEQFF.